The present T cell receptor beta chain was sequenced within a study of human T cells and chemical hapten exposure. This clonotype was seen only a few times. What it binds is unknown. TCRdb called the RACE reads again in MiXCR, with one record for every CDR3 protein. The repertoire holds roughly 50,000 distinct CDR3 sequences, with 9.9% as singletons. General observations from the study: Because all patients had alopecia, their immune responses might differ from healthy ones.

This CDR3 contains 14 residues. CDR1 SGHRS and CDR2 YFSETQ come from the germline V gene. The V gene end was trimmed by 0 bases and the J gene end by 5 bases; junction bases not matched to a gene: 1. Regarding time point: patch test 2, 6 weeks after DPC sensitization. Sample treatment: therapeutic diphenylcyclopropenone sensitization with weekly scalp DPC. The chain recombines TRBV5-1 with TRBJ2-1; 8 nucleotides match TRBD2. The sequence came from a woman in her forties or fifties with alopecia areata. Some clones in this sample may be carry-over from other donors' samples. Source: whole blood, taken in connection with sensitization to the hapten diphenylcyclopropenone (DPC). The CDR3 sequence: CASSLDSGDNEQFF. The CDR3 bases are TGCGCCAGCAGCTTGGATAGCGGGGACAATGAGCAGTTCTTC. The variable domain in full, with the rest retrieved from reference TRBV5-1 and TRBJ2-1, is KAGVTQTPRYLIKTRGQQVTLSCSPISGHRSVSWYQQTPGQGLQFLFEYFSETQRNKGNFPGRFSGRQFSNSRSEMNVSTLELGDSALYLCASSLDSGDNEQFFGPGTRLTVL.